Given below is one TCR beta chain in context. This specimen belongs to a study of blood T cell repertoires in COVID-19. Study-level information: The United States, Italy and Spain provided the acute and convalescent COVID-19 samples. In each case, the material was cDNA or gDNA derived from T cells, B-cell-depleted T cells, or PBMCs.

Assay used: immunoSEQ multiplex PCR; TCRdb lists only in-frame clones, some missing. The sample lists approximately 210,000 clones, around 88% seen once, with approximately 1.5% in the top ten. CDR3 length: 11 residues. The germline gives CDR1 DFQATT, CDR2 SNEGSKA (reference sequence). Trimming took 7 bases from V and 5 from J, leaving 11 bases between them. Material: peripheral blood. This chain uses TRBV20-1 with TRBJ2-5; D call uncertain. The source of this sequence is a man aged 18 to 29 with active or convalescent COVID-19. CDR3 in DNA: TGCAGTGGCAGGTTAAGGGAGACCCAGTACTTC. Its translation is CSGRLRETQYF.